Described below is a single TCR beta chain sequence and its context. This sample stems from a study of blood T cell repertoires in COVID-19. Trimming removed 3 bases at V and 4 bases at J, with 8 bases between. CDR1 and CDR2 from the germline V gene are KGHDR and SFDVKD. This CDR3 spans 13 amino acids. The method was immunoSEQ multiplex PCR; TCRdb's version includes in-frame clones alone and lacks a portion of them. The sample has about 190,000 clones, around nine tenths seen once. The chain recombines TRBV24-1 with TRBJ1-2; tentative D call: TRBD1 (5 bases). The sequenced sample was peripheral blood. The receptor comes from a man in his sixties with active or convalescent COVID-19. The CDR3 sequence is CATSDPGIYGYTF. CDR3 bases: TGTGCCACCAGTGATCCAGGGATCTATGGCTACACCTTC.